The source of this TCR beta chain is a study of T cell responses to AZD1222 COVID-19 vaccine. Overall study findings and caveats: Most donors were white British, females outnumbered males, and clonal diversity was possibly underestimated.

The method was immunoSEQ multiplex PCR; TCRdb's version includes in-frame clones alone and lacks a portion of them. The sample contains over 150,000 clones, 90% to 95% of which appear only once. Remarks on this clone: Its antigen is still unknown.

The junction had 14 bases not matched to a gene; V was cut back by 4 bases and J by 0 bases. Looked up from germline, CDR1 is SGHAT and CDR2 is FQNNGV. The CDR3 is 18 amino acids. This sequence joins TRBV11-2 and TRBJ1-2, with TRBD1 identical over 7 bases. The sample consisted of peripheral blood, taken 28 days after the second AZD1222 dose. The clonotype originates from an adult who received the AZD1222 COVID-19 vaccine. CDR3 in amino acids: CASSSAIYRTGANYGYTF. The CDR3 DNA sequence: TGTGCCAGCAGCTCAGCAATTTACCGGACAGGAGCTAACTATGGCTACACCTTC.